Listed below are T cell receptor beta chains from one sample, sequenced in a study of PD-L1 blockade in urothelial cancer. Some clones are missing from TCRdb's copy, which holds only in-frame ones; the method was immunoSEQ multiplex PCR. This sample yields about 87,000 clones, of which 80% to 85% are seen a single time; about 2.1% belongs to the top ten. Sequenced material: PBMCs, taken around atezolizumab (anti-PD-L1) treatment. Every receptor here comes from a man between 60 and 70 years old with urothelial cancer. CDR3s include the opening cysteine and the closing phenylalanine or tryptophan. The order of the fields is clone size, J gene, D gene, V gene, CDR3 DNA, CDR3 protein. D genes are given only for firm matches. Rows may omit the clone size; those that give it use once, few, many or a size class.

abundance: NA
j_gene: TRBJ1-2
d_gene: NA
v_gene: TRBV6-1
CDR3nt: TGTGCCAGCCTGGCGGAGAATAACTATGGCTACACCTTC
CDR3aa: CASLAENNYGYTF

abundance: NA
j_gene: TRBJ2-3
d_gene: TRBD2
v_gene: TRBV4-1
CDR3nt: TGCGCCAGCAGCCAGACTAGCGCAACTAGCACAGATACGCAGTATTTT
CDR3aa: CASSQTSATSTDTQYF

abundance: once
j_gene: TRBJ1-2
d_gene: NA
v_gene: TRBV30
CDR3nt: TGTGCCTGGAGGAGAGAGCTTGGCTACACCTTC
CDR3aa: CAWRRELGYTF

abundance: NA
j_gene: TRBJ1-2
d_gene: TRBD1
v_gene: TRBV9
CDR3nt: TGTGCCAGCAGCCCCGGGACAGGGGTGGGGGGCTACACCTTC
CDR3aa: CASSPGTGVGGYTF

abundance: NA
j_gene: TRBJ2-2
d_gene: NA
v_gene: TRBV10-3
CDR3nt: TGTGCCATCAGTGGCACAGGGAGCGGGAACACCGGGGAGCTGTTTTTT
CDR3aa: CAISGTGSGNTGELFF

abundance: NA
j_gene: TRBJ2-4
d_gene: NA
v_gene: TRBV6-1
CDR3nt: TGTGCCAGCAATGAGGACAGCTTACTAGCCAAAAACATTCAGTACTTC
CDR3aa: CASNEDSLLAKNIQYF

abundance: NA
j_gene: TRBJ1-4
d_gene: TRBD1
v_gene: TRBV4-1
CDR3nt: TGCGCCAGCAGCCAAGGACAGGGGGGAGGTATTGCAAATGAAAAACTGTTTTTT
CDR3aa: CASSQGQGGGIANEKLFF

abundance: once
j_gene: TRBJ2-5
d_gene: TRBD2
v_gene: TRBV28
CDR3nt: TGTGCCAGCAGTCCATTGCTAGCGGGAGGTAGTGAGACCCAGTACTTC
CDR3aa: CASSPLLAGGSETQYF

abundance: NA
j_gene: TRBJ1-1
d_gene: TRBD1
v_gene: TRBV28
CDR3nt: TGTGCCACCCACTCCGATGGACAGGGGAGCACTGAAGCTTTCTTT
CDR3aa: CATHSDGQGSTEAFF

abundance: NA
j_gene: TRBJ2-6
d_gene: TRBD2
v_gene: TRBV5-1
CDR3nt: TGCGCCAGCAGCTCCGGGACTAGCGTTTCTGGGGCCAACGTCCTGACTTTC
CDR3aa: CASSSGTSVSGANVLTF

abundance: NA
j_gene: TRBJ2-7
d_gene: TRBD1
v_gene: TRBV4-2
CDR3nt: TGTGCCAGCAGCCAAGTCTTTTCAGGGGGTGGCTACGAGCAGTACTTC
CDR3aa: CASSQVFSGGGYEQYF

abundance: NA
j_gene: TRBJ2-2
d_gene: TRBD2
v_gene: TRBV9
CDR3nt: TGTGCCAGCAGCATTGCGGGAGGGCAGAACGGGGAGCTGTTTTTT
CDR3aa: CASSIAGGQNGELFF

abundance: few
j_gene: TRBJ2-7
d_gene: TRBD2
v_gene: TRBV5-4
CDR3nt: TGTGCCAGCAGCGGAAAGGGACTAGCCTACGAGCAGTACTTC
CDR3aa: CASSGKGLAYEQYF

abundance: NA
j_gene: TRBJ1-2
d_gene: NA
v_gene: TRBV4-3
CDR3nt: TGCGCCAGCAGCCAACCGGACAGCTTTCTTCCCACCTTC
CDR3aa: CASSQPDSFLPTF

abundance: NA
j_gene: TRBJ2-7
d_gene: NA
v_gene: TRBV21-1
CDR3nt: TGTGCCCGGAAGCGGGACGAGCAGTACTTC
CDR3aa: CARKRDEQYF

abundance: NA
j_gene: TRBJ2-7
d_gene: NA
v_gene: TRBV7-3
CDR3nt: TGTGCCAGCGGCCTCGACTTCTCCTACGAGCAGTACTTC
CDR3aa: CASGLDFSYEQYF

abundance: once
j_gene: TRBJ2-4
d_gene: NA
v_gene: TRBV6-5
CDR3nt: TGTGCCAGCAGTGGGGGGGGGCTAGCCAAAAACATTCAGTACTTC
CDR3aa: CASSGGGLAKNIQYF

abundance: NA
j_gene: TRBJ2-7
d_gene: TRBD1
v_gene: TRBV18
CDR3nt: TGTGCCAGCTCACCTGGGACAGGGGGCGAATACGAGCAGTACTTC
CDR3aa: CASSPGTGGEYEQYF

abundance: few
j_gene: TRBJ2-2
d_gene: NA
v_gene: TRBV6-4
CDR3nt: TGTGCCAGCAGTGGAGGAGGGTTAGGTAACACCGGGGAGCTGTTTTTT
CDR3aa: CASSGGGLGNTGELFF

abundance: NA
j_gene: TRBJ1-2
d_gene: NA
v_gene: TRBV9
CDR3nt: TGTGCCAGCAGCGTAGATGACAGAATCTATGGCTACACCTTC
CDR3aa: CASSVDDRIYGYTF

abundance: few
j_gene: TRBJ1-4
d_gene: TRBD1
v_gene: TRBV30
CDR3nt: TGTGCCTGGAACAGGGGACCCGAGGCTGAAAAACTGTTTTTT
CDR3aa: CAWNRGPEAEKLFF

abundance: NA
j_gene: TRBJ2-7
d_gene: NA
v_gene: TRBV5-6
CDR3nt: TGTGCCAGCAACCTAGGCGGGGACTCCTACGAGCAGTACTTC
CDR3aa: CASNLGGDSYEQYF